The T cell receptor (beta chain) under discussion was sequenced for a study of cytomegalovirus exposure and HLA in healthy donors. General study results and limits: A later analysis found common viral pathogens apparently linked to several of the most significant clusters. Researchers catalogued approximately 170 TCR beta chains as cytomegalovirus-associated. Roughly even sequencing depth across donors was the assumption behind the presence/absence analyses.

Germline CDR1 reads SGHVS; CDR2 reads FQNEAQ. Trimming removed 0 bases at V and 4 bases at J, with 10 bases between. The CDR3 is made up of 15 amino acids. Worth noting for this clone: No antigen is known for it.

The donors, nominally healthy at sampling, likely had unrecorded immune exposures. A multiplex PCR was run with 60 Vbeta primers and 13 Jbeta primers. TCRdb's copy holds only in-frame clones and misses some; the assay was immunoSEQ multiplex PCR. This sample has about 150,000 clones, with about 77% found just once. The chain joins TRBV7-8 to TRBJ1-5, with a possible D match to TRBD1 (5 bases). The receptor was derived from a male donor in good health and CMV-seronegative. The sample taken for sequencing was PBMCs. CDR3 nucleotide sequence: TGTGCCAGCAGCTTAGCCTCAGGGACTAATCAGCCCCAGCATTTT. Its protein product is CASSLASGTNQPQHF.